The rows below give T cell receptor beta chains drawn from one sample of a study of siplizumab effects on memory and regulatory T cells. Repertoires were generated with immunoSEQ multiplex PCR, while TCRdb's copy carries only in-frame clones and drops some. The sample has roughly 68,000 clones; roughly 80% are singletons. Sequencing used memory CD4+ T cells sorted from blood. The receptors come from a human donor in good health. The CDR3 runs from the conserved cysteine through the conserved F or W. The D gene is left open where the match is weak. Size is stated for part of the rows, as once, few or many counts, or as a class when the clone is expanded.

J gene | D gene | V gene | clone size | CDR3 DNA | CDR3 protein
TRBJ1-1 | - | TRBV20-1 | - | TGCAGTACGTATGATGGGCGCGGTGCTTTCTTT | CSTYDGRGAFF
TRBJ2-5 | - | TRBV11-3 | - | TGTGCCAGCAGCTTAGGGGGGGGCTTCCAAGAGACCCAGTACTTC | CASSLGGGFQETQYF
TRBJ2-2 | - | TRBV5-8 | - | TGTGCCAGCAGCTTTCAGATTGACGGGGAGCTGTTTTTT | CASSFQIDGELFF
TRBJ1-2 | - | TRBV29-1 | - | TGCAGCGTTGGGGGAGGAGACTATGGCTACACCTTC | CSVGGGDYGYTF
TRBJ1-2 | TRBD1 | TRBV4-1 | - | TGCGCCAGCAGCCAACAACAGGGGGCAGGTGGCTACACCTTC | CASSQQQGAGGYTF
TRBJ1-3 | - | TRBV6-5 | once | TGTGCCAGCCGGGGAGATATCTGGAACACCATATATTTT | CASRGDIWNTIYF
TRBJ2-2 | TRBD2 | TRBV9 | - | TGTGCCAGCAGCAATCGGGGGGACAACACCGGGGAGCTGTTTTTT | CASSNRGDNTGELFF
TRBJ2-3 | TRBD1 | TRBV11-2 | once | TGTGCCAGCAGTTTCTTCGGGACAGGGTCCTCAGATACGCAGTATTTT | CASSFFGTGSSDTQYF
TRBJ2-7 | - | TRBV12-5 | - | TGTGCTAGTGGTTTGGTGGGGGGGACAGTCTCCTACGAGCAGTACTTC | CASGLVGGTVSYEQYF
TRBJ1-4 | - | TRBV25-1 | - | TGTGCCAGCAGTGAATATCCCCGGGCAGATAATGAAAAACTGTTTTTT | CASSEYPRADNEKLFF
TRBJ2-7 | - | TRBV9 | - | TGTGCCAGCAGCGTAGACGACTACGAGCAGTACTTC | CASSVDDYEQYF
TRBJ2-7 | TRBD2 | TRBV6-1 | few | TGTGCCAGCAGTGAAGCTAGCGGGGGGGCAGGTGAGCAGTACTTC | CASSEASGGAGEQYF
TRBJ2-3 | TRBD2 | TRBV11-3 | - | TGTGCCAGTTCACCCGGGGGGAACACAGATACGCAGTATTTT | CASSPGGNTDTQYF
TRBJ2-1 | TRBD2 | TRBV5-1 | - | TGCGCCAGCAGCCCGACTAGCGGGGGGCACTACAATGAGCAGTTCTTC | CASSPTSGGHYNEQFF
TRBJ1-3 | - | TRBV6-1 | - | TGTGCCAGCTCGGAAGACAGCGGAAACACCATATATTTT | CASSEDSGNTIYF
TRBJ2-7 | - | TRBV10-1 | - | TGCGCCAGCAGTTTCAACGGGGCCTCCTACGAGCAGTACTTC | CASSFNGASYEQYF
TRBJ1-1 | - | TRBV14 | few | TGTGCCAGCAGCCAAGTCGTAGGGACAGAAGCTTTCTTT | CASSQVVGTEAFF
TRBJ2-3 | TRBD1 | TRBV6-6 | - | TGTGCCAGCCGAGGACAGGAACGAGATACGCAGTATTTT | CASRGQERDTQYF
TRBJ2-5 | TRBD2 | TRBV9 | - | TGTGCCAGCAGCGTAGGGAACGTGGCTAGCGGGAGGGAGATGGAGACCCAGTACTTC | CASSVGNVASGREMETQYF
TRBJ2-3 | TRBD2 | TRBV28 | - | TGTGCCAGCAGCCCAGCGGGGGATCTCGGAAATACGCAGTATTTT | CASSPAGDLGNTQYF
TRBJ2-7 | - | TRBV2 | - | TGTGCCAGCAATGTGGAGCCAGAGAACTACGAGCAGTACTTC | CASNVEPENYEQYF
TRBJ2-3 | - | TRBV5-1 | few | TGCGCCAGCAGCTTGGGACAGTACACAGATACGCAGTATTTT | CASSLGQYTDTQYF
TRBJ2-3 | - | TRBV1 | - | TGCACCAGCAGCCAGGCCGGACTAGCGGCAAGTCATACGCAGTATTTT | CTSSQAGLAASHTQYF
TRBJ2-1 | TRBD1 | TRBV6-1 | - | TGTGCCAGCGAGAGACAGGGGGGTTACAATGAGCAGTTCTTC | CASERQGGYNEQFF
TRBJ1-4 | - | TRBV5-1 | - | TGCGCCAGCAGTCTTACAGGGTTATCTAATGAAAAACTGTTTTTT | CASSLTGLSNEKLFF
TRBJ1-1 | - | TRBV5-1 | - | TGCGCCAGCAGGGAGAAGAACACTGAAGCTTTCTTT | CASREKNTEAFF
TRBJ1-5 | - | TRBV2 | - | TGTGCCAGCAGCGCCCCAGGGGAGGGTCAGCCCCAGCATTTT | CASSAPGEGQPQHF
TRBJ2-3 | TRBD2 | TRBV5-1 | - | TGCGCCAGCAGCTTGTCGACTAGCGGGAGACTCGCAGATACGCAGTATTTT | CASSLSTSGRLADTQYF
TRBJ2-1 | TRBD2 | TRBV6-5 | - | TGTGCCAGCAGTTACGAAGGACTAGCGGGAGGGCCCCGAACGTTCTTC | CASSYEGLAGGPRTFF
TRBJ2-1 | TRBD2 | TRBV2 | - | TGTGCCAGCAGTGCTGCACGCGGGACTAGCGCTGCGAATGAGCAGTTCTTC | CASSAARGTSAANEQFF
TRBJ2-3 | TRBD1 | TRBV27 | - | TGTGCCAGCAGTCCCTGGGACAGGACGAGCACAGATACGCAGTATTTT | CASSPWDRTSTDTQYF
TRBJ1-5 | - | TRBV7-2 | - | TGTGCCAGCAGCCAAACCTACGAGGGGGAGCCCCAGCATTTT | CASSQTYEGEPQHF
TRBJ2-3 | TRBD2 | TRBV11-2 | - | TGTGCCAGCAGCCAAGCCGGGGAGGGCCTATCAGATACGCAGTATTTT | CASSQAGEGLSDTQYF
TRBJ2-3 | - | TRBV14 | - | TGTGCCAGCAGCCCGGCGGGGTCCACAGATACGCAGTATTTT | CASSPAGSTDTQYF
TRBJ1-1 | - | TRBV27 | - | TGTGCCAGCAGTTTTGTGGACACTGAAGCTTTCTTT | CASSFVDTEAFF
TRBJ1-2 | - | TRBV5-1 | - | TGCGCCAGCAGCCCCGGGCAGGCTGTGGGGAGCTACACCTTC | CASSPGQAVGSYTF
TRBJ2-7 | TRBD2 | TRBV5-1 | once | TGCGCCAGCAGCTTGGCTACTAGCGCCCTTTACGAGCAGTACTTC | CASSLATSALYEQYF
TRBJ2-2 | TRBD2 | TRBV11-2 | - | TGTGCCAGCAGCTCCGGACTAGCGGGGGGCGAACGCGGGGAGCTGTTTTTT | CASSSGLAGGERGELFF
TRBJ2-5 | TRBD2 | TRBV9 | - | TGTGCCAGCAGCGTAGGACTAGCGCAAGAGACCCAGTACTTC | CASSVGLAQETQYF
TRBJ2-5 | TRBD2 | TRBV5-1 | - | TGCGCCAGCAGCCTGGGACTAGCGGGAGGAGTTGGAGAGACCCAGTACTTC | CASSLGLAGGVGETQYF